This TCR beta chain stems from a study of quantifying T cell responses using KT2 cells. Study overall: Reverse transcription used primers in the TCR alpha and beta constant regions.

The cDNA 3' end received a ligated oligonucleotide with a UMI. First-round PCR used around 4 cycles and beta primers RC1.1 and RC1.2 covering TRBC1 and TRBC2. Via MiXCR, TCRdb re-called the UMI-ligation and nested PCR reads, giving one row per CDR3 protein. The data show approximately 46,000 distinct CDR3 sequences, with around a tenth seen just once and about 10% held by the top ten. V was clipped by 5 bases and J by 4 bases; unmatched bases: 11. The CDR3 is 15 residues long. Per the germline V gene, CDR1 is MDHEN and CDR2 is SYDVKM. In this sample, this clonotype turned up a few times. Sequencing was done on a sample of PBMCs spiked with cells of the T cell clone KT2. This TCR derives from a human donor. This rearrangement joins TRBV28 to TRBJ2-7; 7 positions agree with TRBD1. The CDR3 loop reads CASSIPSRTGYEQYF. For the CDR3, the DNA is TGTGCCAGCAGTATCCCCTCCCGGACAGGATACGAGCAGTACTTC. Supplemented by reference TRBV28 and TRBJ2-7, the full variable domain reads DVKVTQSSRYLVKRTGEKVFLECVQDMDHENMFWYRQDPGLGLRLIYFSYDVKMKEKGDIPEGYSVSREKKERFSLILESASTNQTSMYLCASSIPSRTGYEQYFGPGTRLTVT.